The present entry profiles one T cell receptor (beta chain) with its context. The data were obtained in a study of blood T cell repertoires in COVID-19. Looking at the study overall: Samples taken during acute and convalescent COVID-19 were collected in the United States, Italy and Spain. Nucleic acid was either cDNA or gDNA, and it came from T cells, B-cell-depleted T cells, or PBMCs.

Clones were read by immunoSEQ multiplex PCR, and TCRdb kept only the in-frame ones, dropping some. The sample has 200,000 to 250,000 clones, around 88% seen once. Trimming shortened V by 4 bases and J by 6 bases, and 22 bases separated the two germline ends. Germline V CDR1 and CDR2: KGHSH, LQKENI. CDR3 length: 16 amino acids. The TCR originated in a young man with active or convalescent COVID-19. V is TRBV18 and J is TRBJ2-7; D might be TRBD1 (5 bases). Sequenced sample: peripheral blood. Here the CDR3 DNA reads TGTGCCAGCTCACACAACAGGAATACCTACTCGGGCGAGCAGTACTTC. Its protein is CASSHNRNTYSGEQYF.